Each of the 2 T cell receptor beta chains below was sequenced from the same sample in a study of Ad26.COV2.S vaccination and SARS-CoV-2 variants (dated by TCRdb to the early 2020s). The sample's treatment or condition, from its label and the paper: approximately 18 received Ad26.COV2.S at low or high dose, single or two shots; five or six received placebo; per-sample allocation not given. For vaccine and placebo recipients, the sequenced repertoires came from samples collected on day 63 after the first injection. Libraries were prepared through the immunoSEQ multiplex PCR assay. The table was pulled from immuneACCESS by TCRdb, which kept in-frame rearrangements only. Such tables lose some clones; where checked, under half of the loss comes from unresolved V genes, and the rest has no known cause. Within this sample are approximately 300,000 clones, with about 82% of them counted one time only. 1.5% to 2.5% of the sample goes to the ten largest clones.

The sample consisted of peripheral blood, taken in a trial of Ad26.COV2.S vaccine versus placebo. Receptors were obtained from a person aged 18-65 years who received the Ad26.COV2.S COVID-19 vaccine or a placebo.

The chain couples TRBV9 to TRBJ2-2, with D unresolved. Germline-derived CDR1 and CDR2 are SGDLS and YYNGEE. The CDR3 loop spans 16 amino acids. The germline V and J ends were trimmed by 0 bases and 4 bases, with 13 bases remaining between them. CDR3: CASSVAGSLRTGELFF. The CDR3, as DNA: TGTGCCAGCAGCGTAGCCGGGTCCCTCCGCACCGGGGAGCTGTTTTTT.

Remarks on this clone: Relative to the germline gene, one junction end is altered; a read error may explain this. The rearrangement uses TRBV6-5 and TRBJ2-7; the match to TRBD1 covers 9 bases. The CDR3 length is 14 residues. Per germline, CDR1 MNHEY and CDR2 SVGAGI. The CDR3 protein is CASSPGTGTPLRHF. DNA for the CDR3: TGTGCCAGCAGTCCCGGGACAGGGACCCCCCTAAGGCACTTC.